This T cell receptor beta chain was captured in a study of cytomegalovirus exposure and HLA in healthy donors. Use of 60 Vbeta and 13 Jbeta primers characterized the PCR. Sequencing used immunoSEQ multiplex PCR; TCRdb keeps in-frame clones, though not all of them. The sample holds 130,000 or so clones, 76% seen once. Points on this clone: No antigen is known for it.

Study results and limitations: A list of 164 TCR beta chains associated with cytomegalovirus was given. HLA allele associations emerged for roughly 17,000 TCR beta sequences in a later analysis, at 0.05 false discovery rate.

The receptor was derived from a female donor in good health and CMV-seropositive. Material for sequencing was PBMCs.

CDR3 protein: CASSRAGITDTQYF. CDR3 in DNA: TGTGCCAGCAGCCGAGCAGGGATCACAGATACGCAGTATTTT. The rearrangement joins TRBV7-9 to TRBJ2-3, with a weak D call TRBD1 (5 bases). Trimming pared 5 bases from V and 2 bases from J, leaving 11 bases between. The CDR3 is 14 residues long. Per germline, CDR1 SEHNR and CDR2 FQNEAQ (reference sequence).